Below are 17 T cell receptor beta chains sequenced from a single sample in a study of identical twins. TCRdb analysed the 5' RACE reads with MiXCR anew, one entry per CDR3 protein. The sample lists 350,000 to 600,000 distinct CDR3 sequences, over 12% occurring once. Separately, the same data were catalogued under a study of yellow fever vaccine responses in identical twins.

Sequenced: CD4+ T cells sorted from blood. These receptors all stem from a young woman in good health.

CDR3 bases: TGCAGCGTTCTGGAGGGGCAGGGAGGCTACACCTTC. Protein: CSVLEGQGGYTF. The chain couples TRBV29-1 to TRBJ1-2, with D tentatively TRBD1 (5 bases). The V end was cut by 5 bases, the J end by 8 bases, with 15 bases between. The CDR3 covers 12 residues. CDR1 and CDR2 from the germline V gene are SQVTM and ANQGSEA.

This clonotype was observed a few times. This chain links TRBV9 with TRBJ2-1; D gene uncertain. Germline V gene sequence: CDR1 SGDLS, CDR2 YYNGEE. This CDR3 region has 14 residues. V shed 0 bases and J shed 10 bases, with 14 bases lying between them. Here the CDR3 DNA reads TGTGCCAGCAGCGTAGGTGGCTTCCCATCGGAGCAGTTCTTC. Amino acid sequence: CASSVGGFPSEQFF.

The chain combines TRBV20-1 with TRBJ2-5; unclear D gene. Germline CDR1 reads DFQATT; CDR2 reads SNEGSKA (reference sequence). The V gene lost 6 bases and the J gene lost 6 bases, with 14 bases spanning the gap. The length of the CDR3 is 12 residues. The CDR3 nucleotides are TGCAGTGCCAAGCTAGGTACGAAGACCCAGTACTTC. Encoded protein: CSAKLGTKTQYF.

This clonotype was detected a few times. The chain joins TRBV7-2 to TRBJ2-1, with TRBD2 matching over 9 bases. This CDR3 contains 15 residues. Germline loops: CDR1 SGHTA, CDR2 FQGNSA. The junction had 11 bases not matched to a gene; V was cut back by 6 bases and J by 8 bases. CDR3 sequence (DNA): TGTGCCAGCAGGCCCATAGCGGGAGATTACCATGAGCAGTTCTTC. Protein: CASRPIAGDYHEQFF.

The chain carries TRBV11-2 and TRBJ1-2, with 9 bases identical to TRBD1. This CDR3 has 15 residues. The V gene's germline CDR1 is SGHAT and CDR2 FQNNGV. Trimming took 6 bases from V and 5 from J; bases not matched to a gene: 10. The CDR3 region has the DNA TGTGCCAGCAGGTCATACAGGGGGCGAGGTTATGGCTACACCTTC. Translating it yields CASRSYRGRGYGYTF.

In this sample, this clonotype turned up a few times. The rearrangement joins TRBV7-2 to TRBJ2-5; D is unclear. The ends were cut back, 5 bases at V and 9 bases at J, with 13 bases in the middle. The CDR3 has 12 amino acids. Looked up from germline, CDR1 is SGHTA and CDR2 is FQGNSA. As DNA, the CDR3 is TGTGCCAGCAGCCTAAACTATTGGGCCCAGTACTTC. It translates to CASSLNYWAQYF. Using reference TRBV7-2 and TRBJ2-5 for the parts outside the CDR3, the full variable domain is GAGVSQSPSNKVTEKGKDVELRCDPISGHTALYWYRQSLGQGLEFLIYFQGNSAPDKSGLPSDRFSAERTGGSVSTLTIQRTQQEDSAVYLCASSLNYWAQYFGPGTRLLVL.

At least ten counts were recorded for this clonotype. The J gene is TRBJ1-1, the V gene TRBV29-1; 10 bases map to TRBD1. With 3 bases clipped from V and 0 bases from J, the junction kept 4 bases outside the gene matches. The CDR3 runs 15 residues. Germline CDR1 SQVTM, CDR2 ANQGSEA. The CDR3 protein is CSVDSGQGMNTEAFF. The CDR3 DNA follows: TGCAGCGTTGACTCGGGACAGGGGATGAACACTGAAGCTTTCTTT.

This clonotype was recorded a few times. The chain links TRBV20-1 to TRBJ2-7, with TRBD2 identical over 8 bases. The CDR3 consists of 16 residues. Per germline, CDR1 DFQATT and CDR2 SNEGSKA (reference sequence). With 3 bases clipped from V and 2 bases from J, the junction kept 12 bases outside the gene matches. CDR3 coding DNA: TGCAGTGCTAGTGGGGCCGGGAGGGGAAATCCCTACGAGCAGTACTTC. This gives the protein CSASGAGRGNPYEQYF.

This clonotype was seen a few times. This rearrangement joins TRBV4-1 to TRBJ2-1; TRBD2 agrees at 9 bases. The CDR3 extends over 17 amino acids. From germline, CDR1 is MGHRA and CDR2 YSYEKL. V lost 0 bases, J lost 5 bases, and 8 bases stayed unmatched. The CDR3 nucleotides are TGCGCCAGCAGCCAAGATGGAATAGCGGGAGCTGACAATGAGCAGTTCTTC. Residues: CASSQDGIAGADNEQFF.

The CDR3 protein is CASSRGGVRDEQFF. The CDR3, as DNA: TGTGCCAGCAGCCGGGGGGGGGTTCGAGATGAGCAGTTCTTC. This chain links TRBV5-4 with TRBJ2-1; 8 bases agree with TRBD2. This CDR3 is 14 amino acids long. Germline V CDR1 and CDR2: SGHNT, YYREEE (reference sequence). J gave up 8 bases and V 4 bases, and 8 bases lay outside the gene matches.

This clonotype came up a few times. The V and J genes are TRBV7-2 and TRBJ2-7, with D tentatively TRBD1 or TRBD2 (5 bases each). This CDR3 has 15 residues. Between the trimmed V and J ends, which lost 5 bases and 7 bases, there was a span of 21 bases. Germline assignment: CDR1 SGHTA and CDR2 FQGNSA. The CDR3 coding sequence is TGTGCCAGCAGCCCTACCGGGACCAATTCGAGAGAGCAGTACTTC. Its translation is CASSPTGTNSREQYF. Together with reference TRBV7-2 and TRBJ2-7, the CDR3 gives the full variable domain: GAGVSQSPSNKVTEKGKDVELRCDPISGHTALYWYRQSLGQGLEFLIYFQGNSAPDKSGLPSDRFSAERTGGSVSTLTIQRTQQEDSAVYLCASSPTGTNSREQYFGPGTRLTVT.

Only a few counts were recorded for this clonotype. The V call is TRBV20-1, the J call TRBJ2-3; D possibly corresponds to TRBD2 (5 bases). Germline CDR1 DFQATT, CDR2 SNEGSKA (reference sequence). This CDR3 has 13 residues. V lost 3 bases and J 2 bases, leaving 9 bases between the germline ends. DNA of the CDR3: TGCAGTGCTAGCGGGGAAAACACAGATACGCAGTATTTT. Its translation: CSASGENTDTQYF.

The CDR3 loop is CASTHTKDRVGEQYF. For the CDR3, the DNA is TGTGCCAGCACCCACACCAAGGACAGGGTAGGGGAGCAGTACTTC. The chain recombines TRBV3-1 with TRBJ2-7, with 8 positions matching TRBD1. Trimming took 7 bases from V and 7 from J; bases not matched to a gene: 15. Germline CDR1 reads LGHDT; CDR2 reads YNNKEL (reference sequence). The CDR3 consists of 15 residues.

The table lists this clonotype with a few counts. The CDR3, as DNA: TGTGCCAGCAGCTCCTTGGGACAGGGAGAACGGAACACTGAAGCTTTCTTT. Amino acid sequence: CASSSLGQGERNTEAFF. The rearrangement uses TRBV7-9 and TRBJ1-1; 9 bases match TRBD1. The CDR3 has 17 amino acids. CDR1 and CDR2 from the germline V gene are SEHNR and FQNEAQ (reference sequence). V was pared by 4 bases and J by 1 base, with 10 bases of the junction left unmatched.

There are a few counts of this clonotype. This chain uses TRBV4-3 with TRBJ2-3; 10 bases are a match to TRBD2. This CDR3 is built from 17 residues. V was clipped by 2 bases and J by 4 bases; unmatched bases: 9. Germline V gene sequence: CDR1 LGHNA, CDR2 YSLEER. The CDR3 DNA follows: TGCGCCAGCAGCCAACGCCTGGCTAGCGGGAGCGCAGATACGCAGTATTTT. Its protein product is CASSQRLASGSADTQYF.

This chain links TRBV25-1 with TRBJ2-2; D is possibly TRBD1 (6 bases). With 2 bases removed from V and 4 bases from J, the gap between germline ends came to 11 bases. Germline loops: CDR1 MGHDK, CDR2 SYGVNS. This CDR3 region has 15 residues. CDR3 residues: CASSENRGSTGELFF. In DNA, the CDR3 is TGTGCCAGCAGTGAAAATAGGGGGAGCACCGGGGAGCTGTTTTTT.

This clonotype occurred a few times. The CDR3 reads CSVAPGSDQPQHF. CDR3 DNA: TGCAGCGTTGCTCCAGGTAGTGATCAGCCCCAGCATTTT. The chain carries TRBV29-1 and TRBJ1-5; the D is unclear. The CDR3 runs 13 residues. Germline assignment: CDR1 SQVTM and CDR2 ANQGSEA. The V end was cut by 4 bases, the J end by 5 bases, with 12 bases between.